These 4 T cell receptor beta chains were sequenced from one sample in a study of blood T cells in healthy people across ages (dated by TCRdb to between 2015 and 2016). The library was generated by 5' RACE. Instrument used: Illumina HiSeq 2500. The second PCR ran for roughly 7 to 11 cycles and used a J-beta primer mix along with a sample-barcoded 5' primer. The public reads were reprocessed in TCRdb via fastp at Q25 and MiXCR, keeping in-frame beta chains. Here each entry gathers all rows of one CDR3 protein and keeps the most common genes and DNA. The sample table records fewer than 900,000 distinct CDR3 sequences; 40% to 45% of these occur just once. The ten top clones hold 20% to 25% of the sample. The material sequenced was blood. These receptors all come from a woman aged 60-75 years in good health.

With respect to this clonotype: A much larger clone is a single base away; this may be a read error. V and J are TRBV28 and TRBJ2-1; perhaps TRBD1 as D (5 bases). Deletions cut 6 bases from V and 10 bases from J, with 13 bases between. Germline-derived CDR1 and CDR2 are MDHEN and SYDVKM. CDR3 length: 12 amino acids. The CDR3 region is CASSPGIREQFF. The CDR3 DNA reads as TGTGCCAGCAGCCCAGGGATCAGGGAGCAGTTCTTC.

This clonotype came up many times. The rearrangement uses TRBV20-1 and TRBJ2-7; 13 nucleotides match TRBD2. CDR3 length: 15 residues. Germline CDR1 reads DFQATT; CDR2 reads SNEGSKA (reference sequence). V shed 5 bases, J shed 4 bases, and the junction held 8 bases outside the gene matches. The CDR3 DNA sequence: TGCAGTGCTTCCCGACTAGCGGGGGGTCCTTACGAGCAGTACTTC. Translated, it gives CSASRLAGGPYEQYF.

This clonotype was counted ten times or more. This CDR3 is CASSQNKVAVIYEQYF. The CDR3 DNA is TGCGCCAGCAGCCAAAACAAGGTAGCGGTCATCTACGAGCAGTACTTC. This chain uses TRBV4-3 with TRBJ2-7, with D possibly matching TRBD2 (6 bases). Trimming stripped 2 bases from V and 3 bases from J, with 17 bases between. Looked up from germline, CDR1 is LGHNA and CDR2 is YSLEER. The CDR3 spans 16 residues.

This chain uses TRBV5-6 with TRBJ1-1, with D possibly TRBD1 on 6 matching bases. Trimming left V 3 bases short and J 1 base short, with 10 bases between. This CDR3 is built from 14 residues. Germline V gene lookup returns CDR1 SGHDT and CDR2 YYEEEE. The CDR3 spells CASSWGRPNTEAFF. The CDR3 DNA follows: TGTGCCAGCAGCTGGGGGCGGCCGAACACTGAAGCTTTCTTT.